This TCR beta chain was identified during a study of blood T cell repertoires in COVID-19. Study-level background: Acute and convalescent COVID-19 specimens originated in the United States, Italy and Spain.

Some clones are missing from TCRdb's copy, which holds only in-frame ones; the method was immunoSEQ multiplex PCR. The sample lists a few hundred thousand clones; around 88% were seen once. J was trimmed by 4 bases and V by 1 base; bases with no gene match: 5. The CDR3 contains 16 residues. Per the germline V gene, CDR1 is LGHNA and CDR2 is YSLEER. The chain links TRBV4-3 to TRBJ1-4; 8 bases map to TRBD1. Sequenced: peripheral blood. This sequence was found in a woman aged 30 to 39 who had recovered from COVID-19. The DNA for the CDR3 is TGCGCCAGCAGCCAAGGTGGCAGGGGGCTTAATGAAAAACTGTTTTTT. Translating gives CASSQGGRGLNEKLFF.